This entry is about one TCR beta chain. Its antigen is unknown. No base quality values were provided; no much bigger clone lies one nucleotide off. Trimming costs V 1 base and J 2 bases, and their ends lie 9 bases apart. The CDR3 starts with the cysteine, ends with the phenylalanine, and has 15 residues. The sequence is cut down to CDR3 DNA, 45 bases in frame from base 1. From the germline V gene (reference sequence), CDR1 is LGHDT and CDR2 is YNNKEL. The sample's time point label, decoded: sample taken at primary tumor resection. Whole RNA extracted from tumor and nontumor lung tissue, or from cryopreserved PBMC samples, was used for TCR sequencing without cell sorting. Samples were obtained from about 69 patients with early-stage, untreated non-small cell lung cancer from the lung TRACERx cohort. Only patients with enough RNA available from two or more tumor regions were chosen for TCR sequencing.

Receptor libraries were prepared by 5' RACE. Sequenced using a NextSeq 500. To allow correction of PCR and sequencing errors, the TCR library protocol tagged every TCR cDNA molecule with a unique molecular identifier. The authors' analysis ran thus. TCR identification, UMI-based error correction and CDR3 extraction were all carried out with Decombinator tools. TCRs above a frequency of 2 per 1,000, corresponding to the top 1% of the tumor frequency distribution, were defined as expanded. Renyi diversity was calculated using the R vegan package after each repertoire was subsampled 100 times to 5,000 TCRs. CDR3 similarity networks were built from amino acid triplet string-kernel similarity, with CDR3s being connected when pairwise similarity was above 0.82. Clones were called with MiXCR by TCRdb after fastp trimmed the public reads at Q25, and only in-frame beta chains were retained. Rows with one shared CDR3 protein collapse into an entry with the most common genes and DNA. The V and J calls and clone size are TCRdb's, not the authors'. The sample table holds more than 80,000 distinct CDR3 sequences, of which about 12% were seen once. The ten largest clones capture 35% to 45% of the sample.

The data were obtained in a study of spatial heterogeneity in lung cancer (dated by TCRdb to the late 2010s). A note on the overall study: Beta-chain transcripts were consistently detected in greater numbers than alpha-chain transcripts, which likely reflects a higher abundance of beta-chain transcripts. In non-small cell lung cancer, the study made a quantitative comparison of TCR alpha and beta repertoires among multiple tumor regions, matched nontumor lung and blood. In the raw uncorrected reads, each unique combination of TCR and UMI appeared on average more than ten times. Nonsynonymous mutation counts, determined by whole-exome sequencing of tumor tissue, were related to TCR repertoire features. Both alpha and beta chains were TCR-sequenced in a few hundred tumor regions, approximately 64 matched nontumor lung samples and roughly 50 PBMC samples obtained at surgery. What the study reported, not specific to this receptor: Additional single-cell paired TCR alpha and beta sequencing was considered necessary to confirm, at a functional level, the hypothesis that regional TCRs recognize regional mutations. Ubiquitous expanded tumor TCRs were found in blood more often at tumor resection than at routine follow-up.

Here the sequenced sample was PBMCs, taken at surgery. This receptor was obtained from a male donor with early-stage non-small cell lung cancer. The sequence is built from TRBV3-1 and TRBJ1-5, with a weak D call of TRBD1 (6 bases match). The CDR3 reads CASSQGGGGNQPQHF. DNA sequence: TGTGCCAGCAGCCAAGGAGGGGGTGGCAATCAGCCCCAGCATTTT.